This T cell receptor (beta chain) comes out of a study of blood T cells in healthy people across ages. This CDR3 is built from 15 residues. V was trimmed by 3 bases and J by 7 bases, leaving 16 bases between them. CDR1 and CDR2 from the germline V gene are ENHRY and SYGVKD. For the second PCR, which ran for roughly 6 to 12 cycles, a sample-barcoded 5' primer and a J-beta primer mix were used. Each TCR beta cDNA got a 12-nucleotide random molecular identifier. MiXCR, applied by TCRdb to the 5' RACE reads, yields one record per CDR3 protein. The table records about 290,000 distinct CDR3 sequences, around 27% of them present only once.

This sequence originates from a woman in her sixties or seventies in good health. The specimen sequenced was blood. The chain combines TRBV10-3 with TRBJ1-5; perhaps TRBD1 as D (6 bases). The CDR3 DNA reads as TGTGCCATCAGTGATACCCAGGGGCAAGGCCAGCCCCAGCATTTT. Amino acid sequence: CAISDTQGQGQPQHF.